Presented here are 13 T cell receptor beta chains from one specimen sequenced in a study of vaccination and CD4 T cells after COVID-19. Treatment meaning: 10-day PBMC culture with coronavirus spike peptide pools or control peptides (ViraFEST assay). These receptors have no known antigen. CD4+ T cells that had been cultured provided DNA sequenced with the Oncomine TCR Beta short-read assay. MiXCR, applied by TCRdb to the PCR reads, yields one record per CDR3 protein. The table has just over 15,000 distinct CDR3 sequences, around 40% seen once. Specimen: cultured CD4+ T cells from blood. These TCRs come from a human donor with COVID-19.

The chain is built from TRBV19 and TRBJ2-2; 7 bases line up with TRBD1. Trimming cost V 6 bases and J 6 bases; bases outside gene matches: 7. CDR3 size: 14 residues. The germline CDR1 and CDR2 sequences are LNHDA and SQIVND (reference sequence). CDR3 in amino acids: CASRGTGVAGELFF. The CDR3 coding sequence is TGTGCCAGTAGGGGCACAGGGGTGGCCGGGGAGCTGTTTTTT.

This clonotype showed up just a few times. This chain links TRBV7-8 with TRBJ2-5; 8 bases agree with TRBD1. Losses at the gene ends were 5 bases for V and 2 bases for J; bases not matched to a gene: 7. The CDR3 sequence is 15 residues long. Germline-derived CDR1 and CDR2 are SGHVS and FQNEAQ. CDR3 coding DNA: TGTGCCAGCAGCCCGCCCCGACAGGGGCAAGAGACCCAGTACTTC. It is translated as CASSPPRQGQETQYF.

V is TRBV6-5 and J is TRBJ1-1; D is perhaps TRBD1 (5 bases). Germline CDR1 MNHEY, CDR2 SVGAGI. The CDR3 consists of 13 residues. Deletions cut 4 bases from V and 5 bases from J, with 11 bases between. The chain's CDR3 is CASSSAGQTEAFF. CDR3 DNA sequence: TGTGCCAGCAGTTCTGCAGGGCAAACTGAAGCTTTCTTT.

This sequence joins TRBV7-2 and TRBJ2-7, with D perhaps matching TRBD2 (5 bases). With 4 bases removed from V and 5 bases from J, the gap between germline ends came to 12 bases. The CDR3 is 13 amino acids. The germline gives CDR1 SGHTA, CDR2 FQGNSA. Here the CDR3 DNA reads TGTGCCAGCAGCTCTTGGGGAGCGGACGAGCAGTACTTC. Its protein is CASSSWGADEQYF.

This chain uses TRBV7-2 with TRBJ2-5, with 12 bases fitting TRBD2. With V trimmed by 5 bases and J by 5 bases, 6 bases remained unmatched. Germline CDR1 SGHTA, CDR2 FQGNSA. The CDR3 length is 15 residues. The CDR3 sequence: CASSPRLAGGETQYF. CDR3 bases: TGTGCCAGCAGCCCCCGGCTAGCGGGAGGGGAGACCCAGTACTTC.

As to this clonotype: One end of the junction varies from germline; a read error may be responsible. This CDR3 is CASSLAGQGRTEVFF. In DNA form, the CDR3 reads TGTGCCAGCAGCTTGGCCGGACAGGGAAGGACTGAAGTTTTCTTT. The gene calls are TRBV7-2 and TRBJ1-1; 8 bases map to TRBD1. The CDR3 has 15 residues. In germline, CDR1 is SGHTA, CDR2 FQGNSA.

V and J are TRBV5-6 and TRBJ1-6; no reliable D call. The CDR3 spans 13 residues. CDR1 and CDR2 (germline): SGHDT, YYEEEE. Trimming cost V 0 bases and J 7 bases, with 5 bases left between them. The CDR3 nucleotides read TGTGCCAGCAGCTTGGTTTGGAATTCACCCCTCCACTTT. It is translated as CASSLVWNSPLHF. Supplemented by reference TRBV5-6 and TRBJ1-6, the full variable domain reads DAGVTQSPTHLIKTRGQQVTLRCSPKSGHDTVSWYQQALGQGPQFIFQYYEEEERQRGNFPDRFSGHQFPNYSSELNVNALLLGDSALYLCASSLVWNSPLHFGNGTRLTVT.

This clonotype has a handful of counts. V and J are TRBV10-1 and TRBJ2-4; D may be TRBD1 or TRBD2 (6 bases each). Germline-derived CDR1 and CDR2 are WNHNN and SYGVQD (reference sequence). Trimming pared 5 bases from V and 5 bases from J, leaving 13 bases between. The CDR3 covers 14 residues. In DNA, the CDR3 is TGCGCCAGCAGTTCCGGGGGCATCCAAAACATTCAGTACTTC. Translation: CASSSGGIQNIQYF.

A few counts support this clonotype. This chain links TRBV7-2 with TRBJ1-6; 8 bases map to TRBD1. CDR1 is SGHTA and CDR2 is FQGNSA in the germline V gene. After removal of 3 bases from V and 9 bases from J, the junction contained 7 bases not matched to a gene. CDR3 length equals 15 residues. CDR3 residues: CASSFKAQGASPLHF. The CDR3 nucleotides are TGTGCCAGCAGCTTTAAGGCCCAGGGGGCTTCACCCCTCCACTTT.

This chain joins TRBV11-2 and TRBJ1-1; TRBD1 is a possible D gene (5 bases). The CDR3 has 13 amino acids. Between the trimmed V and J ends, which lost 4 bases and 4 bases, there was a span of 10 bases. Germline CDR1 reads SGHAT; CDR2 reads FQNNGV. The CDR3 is CASSSTDSTEAFF. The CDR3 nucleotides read TGTGCCAGCAGCTCGACCGACAGCACTGAAGCTTTCTTT.

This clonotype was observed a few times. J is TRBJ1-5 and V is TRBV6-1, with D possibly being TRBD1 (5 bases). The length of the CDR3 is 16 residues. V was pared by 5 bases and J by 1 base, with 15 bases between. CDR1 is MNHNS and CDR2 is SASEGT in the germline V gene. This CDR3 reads CASSPRGGVSNQPQHF. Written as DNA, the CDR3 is TGTGCCAGCAGTCCCCGGGGGGGGGTGAGCAATCAGCCCCAGCATTTT.

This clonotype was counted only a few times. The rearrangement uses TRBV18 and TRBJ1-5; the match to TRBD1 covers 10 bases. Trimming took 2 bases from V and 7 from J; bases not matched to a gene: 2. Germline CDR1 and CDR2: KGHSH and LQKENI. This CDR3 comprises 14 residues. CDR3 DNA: TGTGCCAGCTCACCAGAGACAGGGGGCCAGCCCCAGCATTTT. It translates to CASSPETGGQPQHF. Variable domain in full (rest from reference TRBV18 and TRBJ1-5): NAGVMQNPRHLVRRRGQEARLRCSPMKGHSHVYWYRQLPEEGLKFMVYLQKENIIDESGMPKERFSAEFPKEGPSILRIQQVVRGDSAAYFCASSPETGGQPQHFGDGTRLSIL.

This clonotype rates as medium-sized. The CDR3 spells CASSVASGSYEQYF. The CDR3 nucleotides read TGTGCCAGCAGCGTAGCGTCTGGTTCCTACGAGCAGTACTTC. The chain is built from TRBV6-2 or TRBV6-3 and TRBJ2-7, with D possibly TRBD2 on 5 matching bases. Trimming removed 6 bases at V and 1 base at J, with 13 bases between. This CDR3 contains 14 residues. From germline, CDR1 is MNHEY and CDR2 SVGEGT.